Sequencing of this TCR beta chain was carried out in a study of cytomegalovirus exposure and HLA in healthy donors (TCRdb year 2017). In the study overall: According to an earlier analysis of several hundred of the donors, about 180 million T cells yielded 117 million unique TCR beta sequences and more than 250 Gb of sequence data. About 300 gigabases of sequencing data and roughly 81 million unique TCR sequences made up an early release that covered approximately 700 HLA-typed donors. The genetic ancestry cluster associated with self-reported Caucasian donors included 81% of the roughly 400 genotyped donors. The study was designed to test whether signatures of past pathogen exposure could be identified by cataloging public T cell receptors. The study profiled the T cell repertoires of hundreds of subjects by immunosequencing and related them to cytomegalovirus serostatus. Besides the first cohort of around 670 subjects, a separate validation cohort made up of around 120 different subjects was used. To predict cytomegalovirus infection status, the study brought together high-throughput TCR immunosequencing, statistical association of individual TCRs with disease status, and machine learning. A later analysis re-analyzed previously published TCR beta repertoires from 666 donors and added high-resolution HLA genotyping to study TCR occurrence patterns. Rather than drawing on any new phenotypic data, the later analysis identified candidate immune exposures from TCR beta sequences and the way those sequences occurred across donors. To decide whether each TCR beta V gene segment behaved as functional or pseudogenic, an earlier analysis of approximately 600 of the donors relied on high-throughput TCR beta sequencing. Donor age, sex, ethnicity and CMV serostatus were collected together with the repertoire data. In a later genetic analysis, genome-wide SNP genotypes for about 65% of the roughly 670 donors were used, and that subset was treated as a discovery cohort. All discovery cohort repertoires had been generated using a single sequencing platform. Class I and class II HLA loci were covered by the typing at four-digit resolution. Typing coverage varied by locus: roughly 620-640 donors for A, B, C, DRB1 and DQB1; under 550 for DQA1; 606 for DPA1; under 490 for DPB1. Four to six DR-DQ haplotypes were handled as single units for association and clustering, since linkage in the cohort was strong. Among around 400 genotyped donors of the cohort, an average of around 220,000 unique TCR beta nucleotide sequences was sequenced per donor, of which about 20% were non-productive.

Points the paper makes about the study in general: In a later analysis, most CMV-associated TCR beta chains were found to appear HLA-restricted, with HLA associations seemingly driven largely by CMV exposure. Across donors, most TCR sequences were observed very rarely, whereas some public TCRs were present in many individuals. In a later genetic analysis, fewer N-insertions in productive TCRs were reported among donors in an Asian-associated ancestry cluster than the approximately 670-donor mean. For the cohort, immune exposure information was limited to CMV serostatus. In a later analysis, TCR association rates were found to vary across HLA loci, with the most associated TCRs seen for DRB1 alleles and the fewest for HLA-C alleles. The study gave a list of about 160 TCR beta chains associated with cytomegalovirus. A later genetic analysis associated a missense DCLRE1C variant with V-gene and J-gene trimming of TCR beta chains, and an independent cohort replicated the association. A group of highly shared sequence variants was considered likely to be a technical artifact of the sequencing pipeline. A further reported finding was that TCR beta sequences accurately predicted the HLA-A and HLA-B alleles for most subjects in the first cohort. In both the original and validation cohorts, the classifier was reported to diagnose cytomegalovirus status with high specificity and sensitivity. When HLA alleles, especially DR and DQ, strongly co-occurred, TCR associations were difficult to assign to individual alleles. An earlier analysis of roughly 570 of the donors showed that most TCR beta V segments appeared in productive rearrangements either about 87% or about 30% of the time, which broadly matched IMGT annotations. In this cohort, only TCR beta chains were sequenced, and detectable features were limited by the absence of alpha or paired-chain data. In vitro tests confirmed that a few of the cytomegalovirus-associated TCR beta chains recognize cytomegalovirus antigens. Roughly uniform sequencing depth across donors was assumed in presence/absence analyses, although this assumption may not hold. Correlated functional status among segregating V segments might reflect linkage disequilibrium, but an unknown experimental factor could not be ruled out. Because HLA typing was missing for some donors at each locus, association tests included only the typed subset. A later analysis associated 15,000 to 20,000 TCR beta sequences with specific HLA alleles at a false discovery rate of 0.05. The earlier analysis of fewer than 750 of the donors excluded roughly 16 rarely observed V segments, including chromosome 9 orphons, because counts were too low. In a later analysis, HLA-associated TCR beta chains were found to be more clonally expanded and to have lower generation probabilities than equally common non-associated chains. The authors suggested that the approach could potentially be extended to other disease states and immunological phenotypes. Several of the top co-occurrence clusters appeared to be linked to parvovirus B19, influenza, CMV and Epstein-Barr virus, according to a later analysis.

For this clone: Its antigen is currently not known. Base qualities were left out, and no much larger clone turns up one base away.

Library method: the immunoSEQ multiplex PCR assay. A mixture of 60 forward primers for TCR Vbeta segments and 13 reverse primers for TCR Jbeta segments was used in the multiplex PCR. The CDR3 region of rearranged TCR beta genes was amplified from genomic DNA by a multiplex PCR assay. The amplified TCR beta libraries were sequenced on the Illumina HiSeq System as 87-base-pair reads. The original pipeline was this. In a later analysis, 77 million or so unique TCR beta chains were counted across the 500 to 700 repertoires, and around 11 million of these chains were shared by at least two donors. A nearest-neighbor algorithm error-corrected the raw reads and collapsed the reads into unique sequences, merging closely related sequences to remove PCR and sequencing errors. To assign V, D and J gene segments, CDR3 sequences were aligned to IMGT reference sequences. For a sequence to be retained, at least a six-nucleotide match to both a V gene segment and a J gene segment was required. Rearrangements were called productive when the CDR3 lacked stop codons and stayed in frame with V and J; all others were non-productive. CDR3 was defined by IMGT convention, running from the second conserved V-encoded cysteine to the conserved J-encoded phenylalanine. In an earlier analysis of roughly 610 of the donors, sequences lacking an unambiguous match to a single V gene segment were excluded. In an earlier analysis of some 590 of the donors, a V segment was called functional when productive rearrangements were above 56.7%, and segregating when the standard deviation between donors exceeded 5%. A statistical classification framework was built to diagnose cytomegalovirus status from the catalog of TCR beta chain sequences. V and J gene assignment, in a later analysis, came from comparing TCR nucleotide sequences with IMGT/GENE-DB human TR gene sequences. In a later analysis, CDR3 sequences and most-parsimonious VDJ recombination scenarios were assigned using the TCRdist pipeline. A later analysis defined each TCR beta chain by its CDR3 amino acid sequence plus V-gene family, and excluded reads lacking a unique V-gene family. To address suspected cross-contamination and a sequencing artifact, a later analysis removed 550 to 750 highly shared, low-generation-probability nucleotide sequences. In a later analysis, a clonal expansion index for each public chain was calculated from normalized within-repertoire ranks of inferred template counts. In a later analysis, generation probabilities were computed using a VDJ recombination model fitted to out-of-frame rearrangements, and the results were checked against IGoR. In a later analysis, TCR-TCR, TCR-HLA and TCR-CMV co-occurrence was scored with hypergeometric tests, and a repertoire-size bias correction was applied to TCR pairs. To estimate false discovery rates, a later analysis permuted the HLA or CMV assignments 20 times. A later analysis grouped co-occurring TCRs with DBSCAN, adding TCRdist sequence similarity when clustering within HLA-allele-positive subsets. Co-occurrence clustering excluded repertoires with fewer than 30,000 or more than 120,000 public chains, plus five with anomalous nucleotide sharing. Drawn from immuneACCESS, this table holds only the in-frame rearrangements with V and J called that TCRdb kept. Clones are partly lost; checked studies trace under half to an unresolved V gene and leave the rest unexplained. V and J calls plus clone size are reproduced from that table; the DNA served to infer D and trimming. The sample data list about 160,000 clones, and 80% to 85% of these were observed just once. 1.5% of the sample is in the top ten clones.

The cohort comprised approximately 700 healthy bone marrow donors. Cohort members were all nominally healthy when sampled, although unrecorded immune exposures were likely present. The donor tested CMV seronegative, placing the donor among the 300 to 400 seronegative members of the cohort. Each donor provided a peripheral blood sample, and peripheral blood mononuclear cells were used for TCR beta sequencing. The Qiagen DNeasy Blood Extraction Kit was used to extract genomic DNA from the blood cell samples. The source of this sequence is a woman aged 18-29 years in good health and CMV-seronegative. Input material: PBMCs.

The CDR3 in this case is CASSRTGTVNYEQYF. The sequenced DNA: TGTGCCAGCAGCCGAACCGGGACAGTAAACTACGAGCAGTACTTC. Recombination joined TRBV5-5 with TRBJ2-7; TRBD1 agrees with 7 junctional bases. The germline V gene encodes CDR1 SGHKS and CDR2 YYEKEE (reference sequence). The cysteine opens and the phenylalanine closes a CDR3 of 15 amino acids. Only the CDR3 DNA stays, 45 bases, in frame from base 1. Trimmed from V: 4 bases; trimmed from J: 3 bases; junction bases lacking a gene match: 10.